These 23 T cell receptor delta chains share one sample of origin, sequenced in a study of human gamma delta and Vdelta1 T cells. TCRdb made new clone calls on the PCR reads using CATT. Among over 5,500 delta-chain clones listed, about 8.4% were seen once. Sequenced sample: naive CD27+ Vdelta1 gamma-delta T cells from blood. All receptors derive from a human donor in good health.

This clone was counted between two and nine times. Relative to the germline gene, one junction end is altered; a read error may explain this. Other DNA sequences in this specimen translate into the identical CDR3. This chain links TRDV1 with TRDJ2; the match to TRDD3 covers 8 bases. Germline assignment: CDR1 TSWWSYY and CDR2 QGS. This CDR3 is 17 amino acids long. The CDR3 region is CALGNQGYARLTAQLFF. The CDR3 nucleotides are TGTGCTCTTGGGAACCAGGGATACGCCCGTTTGACAGCGCAACTCTTCTTT.

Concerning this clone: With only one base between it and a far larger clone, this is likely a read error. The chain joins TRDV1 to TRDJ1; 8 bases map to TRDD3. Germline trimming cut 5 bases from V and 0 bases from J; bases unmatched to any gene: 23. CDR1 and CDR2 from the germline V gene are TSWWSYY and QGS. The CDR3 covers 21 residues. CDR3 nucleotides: TGTGCTCTTGGGAACTGGGGGGAGACCTGTTCCAAACACTTGAACACCGATAAACTCATCTTT. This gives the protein CALGNWGETCSKHLNTDKLIF.

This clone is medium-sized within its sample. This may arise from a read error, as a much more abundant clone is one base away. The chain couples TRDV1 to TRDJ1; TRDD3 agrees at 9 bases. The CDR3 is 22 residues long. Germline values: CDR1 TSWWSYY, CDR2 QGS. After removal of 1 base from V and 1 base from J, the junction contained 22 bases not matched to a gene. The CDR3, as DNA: TGTGCTCTTGGGGAACGGTCGTACTGGGGGACCCTAAAGCTAAAGGTCACCGATAAACTCATCTTT. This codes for CALGERSYWGTLKLKVTDKLIF.

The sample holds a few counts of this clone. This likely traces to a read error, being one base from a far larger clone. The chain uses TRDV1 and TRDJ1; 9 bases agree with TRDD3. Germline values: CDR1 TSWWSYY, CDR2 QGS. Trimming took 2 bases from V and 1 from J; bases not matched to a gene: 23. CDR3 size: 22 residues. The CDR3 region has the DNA TGTGCTCTTGGGGAATCCCCTGCCCCCCTTGCAGCTACTGGGGGACGCACCGATAAACTCATCTTT. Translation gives CALGESPAPLAATGGRTDKLIF.

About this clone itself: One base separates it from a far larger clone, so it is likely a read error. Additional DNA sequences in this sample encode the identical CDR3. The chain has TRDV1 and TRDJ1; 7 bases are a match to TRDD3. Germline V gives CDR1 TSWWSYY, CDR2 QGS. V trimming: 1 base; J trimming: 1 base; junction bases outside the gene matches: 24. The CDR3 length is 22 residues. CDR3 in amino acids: CALGERSYWGTLKLKGTDKLIF. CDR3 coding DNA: TGTGCTCTTGGGGAACGGTCGTATTGGGGGACCCTAAAGCTAAAGGGCACCGATAAACTCATCTTT.

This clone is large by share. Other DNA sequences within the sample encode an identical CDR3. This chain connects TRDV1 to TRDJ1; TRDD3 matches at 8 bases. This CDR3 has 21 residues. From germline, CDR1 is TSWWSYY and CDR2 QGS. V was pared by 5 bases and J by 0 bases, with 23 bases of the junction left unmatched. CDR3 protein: CALGTSPRRGIRLPYTDKLIF. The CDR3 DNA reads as TGTGCTCTTGGGACCTCTCCTAGACGAGGGATACGCTTGCCGTACACCGATAAACTCATCTTT.

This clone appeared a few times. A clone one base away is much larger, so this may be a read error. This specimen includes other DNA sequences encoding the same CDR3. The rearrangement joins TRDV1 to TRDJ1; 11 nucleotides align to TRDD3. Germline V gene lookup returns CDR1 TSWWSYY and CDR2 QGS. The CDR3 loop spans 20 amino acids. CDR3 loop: CALGGRTRPGWGIQTDKLIF. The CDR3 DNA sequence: TGTGCTCTTGGGGGTCGGACCCGTCCTGGCTGGGGGATACAGACCGATAAACTCATCTTC.

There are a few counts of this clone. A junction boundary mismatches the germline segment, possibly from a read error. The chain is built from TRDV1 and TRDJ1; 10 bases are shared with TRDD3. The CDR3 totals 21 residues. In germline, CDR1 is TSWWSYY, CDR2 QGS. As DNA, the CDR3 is TGTGCTCTTGGGGAACTACCAGGTGGGGGATACTGGCGCTCGTCTGGCGATAGACTCATCTTT. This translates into CALGELPGGGYWRSSGDRLIF.

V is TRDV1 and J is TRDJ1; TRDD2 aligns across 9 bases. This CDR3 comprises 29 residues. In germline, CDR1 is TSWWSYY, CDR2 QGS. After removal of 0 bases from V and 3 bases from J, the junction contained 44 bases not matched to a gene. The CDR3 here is CALGELAFLRRWGDLHLAKKWSGADKLIF. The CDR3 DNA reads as TGTGCTCTTGGGGAACTAGCCTTCCTACGGCGGTGGGGAGACCTTCATTTGGCGAAAAAGTGGTCGGGAGCCGATAAACTCATCTTT.

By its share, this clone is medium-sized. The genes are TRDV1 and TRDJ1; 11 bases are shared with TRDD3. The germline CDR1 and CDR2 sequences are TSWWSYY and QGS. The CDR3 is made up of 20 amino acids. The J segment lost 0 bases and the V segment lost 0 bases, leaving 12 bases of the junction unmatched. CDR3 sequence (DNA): TGTGCTCTTGGGGAACTCAGCCTTCCCTGGGGGATACCCGACACCGATAAACTCATCTTT. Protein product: CALGELSLPWGIPDTDKLIF.

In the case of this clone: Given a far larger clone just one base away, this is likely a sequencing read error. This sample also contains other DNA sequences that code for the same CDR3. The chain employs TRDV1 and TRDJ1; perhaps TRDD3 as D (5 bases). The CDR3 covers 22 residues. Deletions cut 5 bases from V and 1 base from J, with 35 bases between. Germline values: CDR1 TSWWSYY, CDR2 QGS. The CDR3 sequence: CALGRGGPPPRPYAVFTDKLIF. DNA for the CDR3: TGTGCTCTTGGGCGGGGGGGCCCGCCACCAAGACCATACGCGGTGTTCACCGATAAACTCATCTTT.

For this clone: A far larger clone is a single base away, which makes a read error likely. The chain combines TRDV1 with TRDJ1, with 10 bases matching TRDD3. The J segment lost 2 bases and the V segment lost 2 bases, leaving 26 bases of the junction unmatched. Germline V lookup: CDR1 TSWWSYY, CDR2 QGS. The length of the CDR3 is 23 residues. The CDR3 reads CALGELNLFLRTGGSRLTDKLIF. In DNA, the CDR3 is TGTGCTCTTGGGGAATTGAATCTGTTCCTCCGTACTGGGGGATCCCGTTTGACCGATAAACTCATCTTT.

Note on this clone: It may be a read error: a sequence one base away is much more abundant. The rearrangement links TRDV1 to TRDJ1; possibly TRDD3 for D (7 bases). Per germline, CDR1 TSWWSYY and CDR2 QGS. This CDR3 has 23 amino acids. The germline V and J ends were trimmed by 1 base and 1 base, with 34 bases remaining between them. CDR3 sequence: CALGEQKGPSRYWGRMGTDKLIF. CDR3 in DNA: TGTGCTCTTGGGGAACAGAAAGGACCTTCCCGGTACTGGGGACGTATGGGCACCGATAAACTCATCTTT.

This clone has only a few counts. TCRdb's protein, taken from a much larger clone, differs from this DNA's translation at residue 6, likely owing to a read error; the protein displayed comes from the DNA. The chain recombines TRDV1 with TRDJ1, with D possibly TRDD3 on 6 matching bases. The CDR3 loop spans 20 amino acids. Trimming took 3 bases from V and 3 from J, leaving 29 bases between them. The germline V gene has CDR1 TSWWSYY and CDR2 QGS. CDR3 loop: CALGDIHHPRLLGVSDKLIF. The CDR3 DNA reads TGTGCTCTTGGGGATATCCATCACCCTCGTTTATTGGGGGTCTCCGATAAACTCATCTTT.

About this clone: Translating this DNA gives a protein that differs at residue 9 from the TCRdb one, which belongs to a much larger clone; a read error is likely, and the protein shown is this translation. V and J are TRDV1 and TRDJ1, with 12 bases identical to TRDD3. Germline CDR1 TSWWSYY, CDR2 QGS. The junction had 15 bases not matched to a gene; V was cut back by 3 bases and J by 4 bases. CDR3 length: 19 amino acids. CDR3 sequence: CALGERSGPGGYAVDKLIF. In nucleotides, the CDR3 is TGTGCTCTTGGGGAGCGATCCGGGCCTGGGGGATACGCGGTCGATAAACTCATCTTT.

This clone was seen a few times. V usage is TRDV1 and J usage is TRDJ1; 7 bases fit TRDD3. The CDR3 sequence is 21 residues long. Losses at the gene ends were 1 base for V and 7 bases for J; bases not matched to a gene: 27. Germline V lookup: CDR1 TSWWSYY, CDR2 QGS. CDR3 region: CALGEPKVWDRSVGEGAKLIF. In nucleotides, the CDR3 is TGTGCTCTTGGGGAACCAAAGGTGTGGGACAGGAGCGTGGGGGAGGGGGCTAAACTCATCTTT.

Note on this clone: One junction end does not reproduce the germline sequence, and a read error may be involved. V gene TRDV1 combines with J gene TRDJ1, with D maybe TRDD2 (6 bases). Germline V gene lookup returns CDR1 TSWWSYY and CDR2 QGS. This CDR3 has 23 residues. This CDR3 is CALGELGRVKSGLPKGVADKFIF. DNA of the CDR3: TGTGCTCTTGGGGAACTAGGGCGGGTTAAGTCTGGCCTTCCCAAAGGGGTAGCCGATAAATTCATCTTT.

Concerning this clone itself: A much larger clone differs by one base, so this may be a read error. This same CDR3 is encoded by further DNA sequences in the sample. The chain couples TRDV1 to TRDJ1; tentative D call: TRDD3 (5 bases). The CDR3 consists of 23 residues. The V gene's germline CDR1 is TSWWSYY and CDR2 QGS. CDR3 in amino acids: CALGELLVSGGSIRGGYTDKLIF. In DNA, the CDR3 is TGCGCTCTTGGGGAACTCTTAGTCTCGGGTGGCTCCATAAGGGGGGGGTACACCGATAAACTCATCTTT.

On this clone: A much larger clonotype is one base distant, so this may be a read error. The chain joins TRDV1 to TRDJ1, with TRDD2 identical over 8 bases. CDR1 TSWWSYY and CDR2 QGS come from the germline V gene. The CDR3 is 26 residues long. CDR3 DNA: TGTGCTCTTGGGGAGATTACTGAACGGGGCTCGACTTCCTACAGAAAGAAAGCGGTGTACACCGATAAACCCATCTTT. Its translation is CALGEITERGSTSYRKKAVYTDKPIF.

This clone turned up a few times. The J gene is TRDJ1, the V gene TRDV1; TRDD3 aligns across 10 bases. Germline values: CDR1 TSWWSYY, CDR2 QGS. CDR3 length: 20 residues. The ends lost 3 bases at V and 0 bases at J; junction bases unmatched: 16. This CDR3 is CALGDGAAHWGIYYTDKLIF. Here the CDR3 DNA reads TGTGCTCTTGGGGATGGGGCAGCCCACTGGGGGATCTACTACACCGATAAACTCATCTTT.

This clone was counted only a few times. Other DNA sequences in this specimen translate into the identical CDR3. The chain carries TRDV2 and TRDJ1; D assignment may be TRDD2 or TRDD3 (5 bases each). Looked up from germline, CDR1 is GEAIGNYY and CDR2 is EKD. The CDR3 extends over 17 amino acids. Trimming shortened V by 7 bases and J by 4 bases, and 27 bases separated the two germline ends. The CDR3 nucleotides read TGTGCCTGGGTGGGATCCCCCTACTACCGATCGATCGATAAACTCATCTTT. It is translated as CAWVGSPYYRSIDKLIF.

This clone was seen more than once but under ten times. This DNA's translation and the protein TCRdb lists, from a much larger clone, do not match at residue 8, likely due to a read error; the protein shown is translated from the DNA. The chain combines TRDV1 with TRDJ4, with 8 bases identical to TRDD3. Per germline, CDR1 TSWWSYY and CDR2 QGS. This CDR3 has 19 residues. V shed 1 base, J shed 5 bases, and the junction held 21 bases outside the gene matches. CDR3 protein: CALGEPPLVEGDSGGPLIF. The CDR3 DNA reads TGTGCTCTTGGGGAACCACCTCTCGTTGAGGGGGATAGTGGTGGGCCCCTGATCTTT.

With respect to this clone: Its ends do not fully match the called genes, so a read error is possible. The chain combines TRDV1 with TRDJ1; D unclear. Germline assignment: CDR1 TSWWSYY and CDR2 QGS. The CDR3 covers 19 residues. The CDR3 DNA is TGTGCTCTTGGGGCCAAGGCCTTTCAGGGAATACCACCTTACGATAAACCCATCTTT. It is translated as CALGAKAFQGIPPYDKPIF.